This T cell receptor beta chain was documented in a study of CD8 T cells in ankylosing spondylitis. This clonotype was picked up many times. No antigen is known for it. CDR1 and CDR2 (germline): MGHDK, SYGVNS. The CDR3 covers 15 residues. V dropped 7 bases and J dropped 6; count of bases not matched to a gene: 11. Findings and limits, study-wide: CD8+ disease-linked clones were present at relatively low frequencies in blood. Ankylosing spondylitis blood appeared to be characterized by a TCR beta motif of several highly homologous variants.

TCRdb re-analysed the 5' RACE reads in MiXCR, keeping a single row per CDR3 protein. The data hold 250,000 to 350,000 distinct CDR3 sequences, with approximately 8% observed a single time. This TCR came from a male donor with ankylosing spondylitis. The genes are TRBV25-1 and TRBJ2-1; 8 bases fit TRBD2. Sample: blood, either unsorted or a sorted T cell fraction (not recorded which). The CDR3 DNA sequence: TGTGCCAGCACCCTTGGAGCGGGAGTGGTCAATGAGCAGTTCTTC. Translating gives CASTLGAGVVNEQFF.